The following is a T cell receptor (beta chain) sequence with its context. Its specificity is unknown. The method was immunoSEQ multiplex PCR; TCRdb's version includes in-frame clones alone and lacks a portion of them. In the table there are about 190,000 clones, 90% to 95% of which are singletons. These data come from a study of T cell responses to AZD1222 COVID-19 vaccine. Study-level results: An increase in Spike-specific TCR breadth and depth was observed after two AZD1222 doses.

Germline CDR1 is SGDLS and CDR2 is YYNGEE. Trimming cost V 0 bases and J 7 bases, with 13 bases left between them. CDR3 length: 15 amino acids. The chain carries TRBV9 and TRBJ1-4; no firm D call. The receptor was isolated from an adult in good health. The sample was peripheral blood, taken on day 0 of AZD1222 vaccination. CDR3 amino acids: CASSVEVANGEKLFF. CDR3 bases: TGTGCCAGCAGCGTAGAGGTGGCAAATGGTGAAAAACTGTTTTTT.